A selection of T cell receptor beta chains follows, all from one sample in a study of blood T cell repertoires in COVID-19. Sequencing was performed with immunoSEQ multiplex PCR; in TCRdb, only in-frame clones are kept and a portion is missing. The repertoire includes about 280,000 clones, approximately 82% of them detected once, and 5% sits in the top ten. Specimen: PBMCs or T cells enriched from blood (not recorded which). These receptors were taken from a man aged 35 to 55 who had been exposed to COVID-19. Both conserved end residues are part of each CDR3. The D gene is left open where the match is weak. The listing skips clone size in some rows; elsewhere it reads once, few, many or a size class.

j_call: TRBJ2-7; d_call: TRBD1; clone_size: -; v_call: TRBV5-1; cdr3_aa: CASSYGGTGSSYEQYF; cdr3_nt: TGCGCCAGCAGCTACGGAGGGACAGGGAGCTCCTACGAGCAGTACTTC
j_call: TRBJ1-2; d_call: TRBD1; clone_size: few; v_call: TRBV10-3; cdr3_aa: CAISGDRGYGYTF; cdr3_nt: TGTGCCATCAGTGGGGACAGGGGCTATGGCTACACCTTC
j_call: TRBJ2-7; d_call: TRBD2; clone_size: -; v_call: TRBV4-2; cdr3_aa: CASSQEKSGTYEQYF; cdr3_nt: TGTGCCAGCAGCCAAGAGAAGAGCGGGACTTACGAGCAGTACTTC
j_call: TRBJ2-3; d_call: -; clone_size: -; v_call: TRBV30; cdr3_aa: CASQVQLTDTQYF; cdr3_nt: TGTGCCAGCCAGGTGCAGCTCACAGATACGCAGTATTTT
j_call: TRBJ1-1; d_call: -; clone_size: -; v_call: TRBV5-6; cdr3_aa: CASSLRVLRTEAFF; cdr3_nt: TGTGCCAGCAGCTTGAGAGTATTACGAACTGAAGCTTTCTTT
j_call: TRBJ1-1; d_call: TRBD1; clone_size: once; v_call: TRBV5-4; cdr3_aa: CASSIGTANTEAFF; cdr3_nt: TGTGCCAGCAGCATAGGGACAGCGAACACTGAAGCTTTCTTT
j_call: TRBJ2-3; d_call: -; clone_size: -; v_call: TRBV10-3; cdr3_aa: CAIRTTRQSTHTDTQYF; cdr3_nt: TGTGCCATCCGGACTACCCGACAATCCACCCACACAGATACGCAGTATTTT
j_call: TRBJ2-7; d_call: -; clone_size: -; v_call: TRBV19; cdr3_aa: CASNGQGYEQYF; cdr3_nt: TGTGCCAGCAACGGGCAGGGATACGAGCAGTACTTC
j_call: TRBJ2-1; d_call: TRBD2; clone_size: -; v_call: TRBV19; cdr3_aa: CASRLGEGYNEQFF; cdr3_nt: TGTGCCAGTAGGTTAGGGGAGGGTTACAATGAGCAGTTCTTC
j_call: TRBJ2-5; d_call: TRBD1; clone_size: -; v_call: TRBV7-2; cdr3_aa: CASSSRRQGETQYF; cdr3_nt: TGTGCCAGCAGCTCCCGAAGACAGGGGGAGACCCAGTACTTC
j_call: TRBJ2-6; d_call: -; clone_size: -; v_call: TRBV30; cdr3_aa: CAWSHSGANVLTF; cdr3_nt: TGTGCCTGGTCACACTCTGGGGCCAACGTCCTGACTTTC
j_call: TRBJ1-1; d_call: -; clone_size: -; v_call: TRBV7-9; cdr3_aa: CASSAGAVNTEAFF; cdr3_nt: TGTGCCAGCAGCGCAGGGGCAGTGAACACTGAAGCTTTCTTT
j_call: TRBJ1-2; d_call: -; clone_size: -; v_call: TRBV7-9; cdr3_aa: CASSLGLGVTDYGYTF; cdr3_nt: TGTGCCAGCAGCTTAGGGCTCGGGGTAACAGACTATGGCTACACCTTC
j_call: TRBJ2-7; d_call: -; clone_size: -; v_call: TRBV6-5; cdr3_aa: CATGVYYEQYF; cdr3_nt: TGTGCCACCGGGGTCTACTACGAGCAGTACTTC
j_call: TRBJ1-2; d_call: -; clone_size: once; v_call: TRBV2; cdr3_aa: CASSDPTGNYGYTF; cdr3_nt: TGTGCCAGCAGTGATCCTACAGGAAACTATGGCTACACCTTC
j_call: TRBJ1-1; d_call: TRBD1; clone_size: -; v_call: TRBV12-3/TRBV12-4; cdr3_aa: CASSRGQSSFF; cdr3_nt: TGTGCCAGCAGTCGGGGACAGTCCTCTTTCTTT
j_call: TRBJ2-5; d_call: -; clone_size: -; v_call: TRBV5-1; cdr3_aa: CASSLNRLTGPQETQYF; cdr3_nt: TGCGCCAGCAGCTTGAATCGCTTGACAGGACCCCAAGAGACCCAGTACTTC
j_call: TRBJ2-7; d_call: -; clone_size: -; v_call: TRBV4-1; cdr3_aa: CASSQESVTGRYEQYF; cdr3_nt: TGCGCCAGCAGCCAAGAATCAGTTACAGGGCGCTACGAGCAGTACTTC
j_call: TRBJ1-5; d_call: -; clone_size: -; v_call: TRBV11-2; cdr3_aa: CASSFSRDSNQPQHF; cdr3_nt: TGTGCCAGCAGCTTTTCGAGGGATAGCAATCAGCCCCAGCATTTT
j_call: TRBJ1-2; d_call: -; clone_size: -; v_call: TRBV27; cdr3_aa: CASRQPANYGYTF; cdr3_nt: TGTGCCAGCAGGCAACCAGCGAACTATGGCTACACCTTC
j_call: TRBJ2-5; d_call: -; clone_size: once; v_call: TRBV15; cdr3_aa: CATSRRDNQETQYF; cdr3_nt: TGTGCCACCAGCCGAAGGGACAATCAAGAGACCCAGTACTTC
j_call: TRBJ1-2; d_call: TRBD1; clone_size: -; v_call: TRBV7-9; cdr3_aa: CASSLAGTVVSGYTF; cdr3_nt: TGTGCCAGCAGCTTAGCCGGGACAGTAGTGAGCGGCTACACCTTC
j_call: TRBJ1-2; d_call: -; clone_size: -; v_call: TRBV12-3/TRBV12-4; cdr3_aa: CASSWGRGAGYTF; cdr3_nt: TGTGCCAGCAGCTGGGGGCGGGGGGCCGGCTACACCTTC
j_call: TRBJ1-1; d_call: -; clone_size: -; v_call: TRBV7-9; cdr3_aa: CASSLETGIGTEAFF; cdr3_nt: TGTGCCAGCAGCTTGGAAACAGGGATCGGCACTGAAGCTTTCTTT
j_call: TRBJ2-5; d_call: -; clone_size: -; v_call: TRBV30; cdr3_aa: CACVSGMGETQYF; cdr3_nt: TGTGCCTGTGTCTCGGGGATGGGAGAGACCCAGTACTTC
j_call: TRBJ1-1; d_call: TRBD1; clone_size: -; v_call: TRBV11-2; cdr3_aa: CASSAKGQGVPEAFF; cdr3_nt: TGTGCCAGCAGCGCTAAGGGACAGGGGGTACCCGAAGCTTTCTTT
j_call: TRBJ1-6; d_call: TRBD1; clone_size: -; v_call: TRBV5-1; cdr3_aa: CASSLGDRGNSPLHF; cdr3_nt: TGCGCCAGCAGCTTGGGGGACAGGGGTAATTCACCCCTCCACTTT
j_call: TRBJ1-5; d_call: -; clone_size: -; v_call: TRBV19; cdr3_aa: CASSLQGYQPQHF; cdr3_nt: TGTGCCAGTAGTCTACAGGGTTATCAGCCCCAGCATTTT
j_call: TRBJ2-7; d_call: TRBD1; clone_size: -; v_call: TRBV3-1/TRBV3-2; cdr3_aa: CASRPTGDPYEQYF; cdr3_nt: TGTGCCAGCAGGCCTACAGGGGACCCCTACGAGCAGTACTTC
j_call: TRBJ1-1; d_call: TRBD1; clone_size: -; v_call: TRBV2; cdr3_aa: CASRESGDSNRAFF; cdr3_nt: TGTGCCAGCAGAGAGAGTGGGGACAGCAATAGAGCTTTCTTT
j_call: TRBJ1-3; d_call: -; clone_size: -; v_call: TRBV12-3/TRBV12-4; cdr3_aa: CATQRRADAIYF; cdr3_nt: TGTGCCACCCAACGGAGAGCCGACGCCATATATTTT
j_call: TRBJ1-3; d_call: -; clone_size: few; v_call: TRBV19; cdr3_aa: CATQQGHSGNTIYF; cdr3_nt: TGTGCCACCCAGCAGGGGCACTCTGGAAACACCATATATTTT
j_call: TRBJ1-3; d_call: TRBD1; clone_size: -; v_call: TRBV6-2/TRBV6-3; cdr3_aa: CASSYWIPGQGGNTIYF; cdr3_nt: TGTGCCAGCAGTTATTGGATTCCTGGACAGGGAGGAAACACCATATATTTT
j_call: TRBJ2-4; d_call: -; clone_size: -; v_call: TRBV5-4; cdr3_aa: CASSIGQVGGNIQYF; cdr3_nt: TGTGCCAGCAGCATTGGACAGGTTGGAGGGAACATTCAGTACTTC
j_call: TRBJ2-7; d_call: -; clone_size: -; v_call: TRBV4-2; cdr3_aa: CASSQDPRPGEQYF; cdr3_nt: TGTGCCAGCAGCCAAGATCCCCGCCCAGGCGAGCAGTACTTC
j_call: TRBJ2-5; d_call: -; clone_size: -; v_call: TRBV7-8; cdr3_aa: CASSLFRETQYF; cdr3_nt: TGTGCCAGCAGCTTATTTCGGGAGACCCAGTACTTC
j_call: TRBJ2-7; d_call: TRBD1; clone_size: -; v_call: TRBV25-1; cdr3_aa: CASAWTGAYEQYF; cdr3_nt: TGTGCCAGTGCTTGGACAGGGGCCTACGAGCAGTACTTC
j_call: TRBJ1-3; d_call: -; clone_size: -; v_call: TRBV5-1; cdr3_aa: CASSNRAGNTIYF; cdr3_nt: TGCGCCAGCAGTAACAGGGCTGGAAACACCATATATTTT
j_call: TRBJ2-1; d_call: TRBD2; clone_size: -; v_call: TRBV18; cdr3_aa: CASSPFLSGMRYNEQFF; cdr3_nt: TGTGCCAGCTCACCATTCCTAAGCGGGATGCGCTACAATGAGCAGTTCTTC
j_call: TRBJ2-3; d_call: -; clone_size: -; v_call: TRBV18; cdr3_aa: CASSLQRIQDTQYF; cdr3_nt: TGTGCCAGCTCCCTCCAGCGGATTCAAGATACGCAGTATTTT
j_call: TRBJ1-3; d_call: -; clone_size: -; v_call: TRBV9; cdr3_aa: CASSSLSTFSGNTIYF; cdr3_nt: TGTGCCAGCAGCTCCCTAAGTACGTTCTCTGGAAACACCATATATTTT
j_call: TRBJ2-5; d_call: TRBD2; clone_size: -; v_call: TRBV12-3/TRBV12-4; cdr3_aa: CASTVAGGETQYF; cdr3_nt: TGTGCCAGCACCGTAGCGGGAGGAGAGACCCAGTACTTC
j_call: TRBJ2-6; d_call: -; clone_size: -; v_call: TRBV7-8; cdr3_aa: CASSLAQGTGANVLTF; cdr3_nt: TGTGCCAGCAGCTTAGCCCAGGGAACTGGGGCCAACGTCCTGACTTTC
j_call: TRBJ1-5; d_call: -; clone_size: -; v_call: TRBV30; cdr3_aa: CAWSAGNSNQPQHF; cdr3_nt: TGTGCCTGGAGTGCAGGGAATAGCAATCAGCCCCAGCATTTT
j_call: TRBJ2-2; d_call: TRBD2; clone_size: -; v_call: TRBV5-1; cdr3_aa: CASSSLAGGNTGELFF; cdr3_nt: TGCGCCAGCAGCTCCCTAGCGGGGGGGAACACCGGGGAGCTGTTTTTT
j_call: TRBJ1-6; d_call: -; clone_size: -; v_call: TRBV2; cdr3_aa: CASRQGNSPLHF; cdr3_nt: TGTGCCAGCAGACAGGGCAATTCACCCCTCCACTTT
j_call: TRBJ2-3; d_call: -; clone_size: -; v_call: TRBV19; cdr3_aa: CASSQLPPLSLTQYF; cdr3_nt: TGTGCCAGTAGTCAGTTACCACCCCTTTCCCTTACGCAGTATTTT
j_call: TRBJ2-1; d_call: TRBD2; clone_size: -; v_call: TRBV25-1; cdr3_aa: CASSEFSGLARNEQFF; cdr3_nt: TGTGCCAGCAGTGAATTCTCAGGACTAGCCCGCAATGAGCAGTTCTTC